The clone carrying this T cell receptor beta chain came up once. Its matching antigen is unknown. PCR employed 60 Vbeta and 13 Jbeta primers. Only in-frame clones appear in the TCRdb table, and some are missing; sequencing was by immunoSEQ multiplex PCR. The table shows around 90,000 clones, with around 76% occurring only once. Trimming shortened V by 4 bases and J by 2 bases, and 12 bases separated the two germline ends. The length of the CDR3 is 13 residues. CDR1 is SQVTM and CDR2 is ANQGSEA in the germline V gene. This entry is derived from a study of cytomegalovirus exposure and HLA in healthy donors. The study's findings and limits: DRB1 showed the most TCR associations and HLA-C the fewest in a later analysis, as rates varied by HLA locus. Later analysis identified a missense DCLRE1C variant that was linked to TCR beta V- and J-gene trimming. In a later analysis, most CMV-associated TCR beta chains appeared HLA-restricted. The likely explanation for a cluster of highly shared sequence variants was sequencing artifact.

The receptor's source is a man under 40 in good health and CMV-seronegative. The J gene is TRBJ2-7, the V gene TRBV29-1; D is uncertain. The sequenced material came from PBMCs. The CDR3 DNA follows: TGCAGCGTTGTACGTATTGACACCTACGAGCAGTACTTC. Its protein is CSVVRIDTYEQYF.